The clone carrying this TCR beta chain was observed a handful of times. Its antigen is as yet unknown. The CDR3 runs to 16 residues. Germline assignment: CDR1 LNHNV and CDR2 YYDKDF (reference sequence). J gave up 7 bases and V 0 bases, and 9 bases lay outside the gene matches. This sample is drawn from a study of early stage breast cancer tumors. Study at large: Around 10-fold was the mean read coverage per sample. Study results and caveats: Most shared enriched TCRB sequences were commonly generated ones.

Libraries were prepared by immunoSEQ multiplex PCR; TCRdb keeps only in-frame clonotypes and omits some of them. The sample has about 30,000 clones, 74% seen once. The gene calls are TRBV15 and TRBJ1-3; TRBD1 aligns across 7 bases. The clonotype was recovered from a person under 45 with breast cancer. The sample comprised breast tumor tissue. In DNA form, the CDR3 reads TGTGCCACCAGCAGAGAATGGACAGGCAGTTGGAACACCATATATTTT. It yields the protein CATSREWTGSWNTIYF.